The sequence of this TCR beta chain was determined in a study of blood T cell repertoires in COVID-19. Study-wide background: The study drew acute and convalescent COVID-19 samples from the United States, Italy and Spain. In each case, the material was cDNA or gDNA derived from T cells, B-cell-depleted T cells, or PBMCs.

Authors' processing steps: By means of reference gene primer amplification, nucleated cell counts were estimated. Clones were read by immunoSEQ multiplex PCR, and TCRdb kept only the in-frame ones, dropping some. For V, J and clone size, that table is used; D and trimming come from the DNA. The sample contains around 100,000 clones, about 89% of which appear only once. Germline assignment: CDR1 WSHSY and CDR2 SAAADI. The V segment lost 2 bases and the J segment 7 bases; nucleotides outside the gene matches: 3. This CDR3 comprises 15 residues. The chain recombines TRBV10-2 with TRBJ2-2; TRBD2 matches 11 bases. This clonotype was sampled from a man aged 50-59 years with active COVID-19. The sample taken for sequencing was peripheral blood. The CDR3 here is CASSEVAGGLGELFF. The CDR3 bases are TGCGCCAGCAGTGAGGTAGCGGGAGGGCTCGGGGAGCTGTTTTTT.